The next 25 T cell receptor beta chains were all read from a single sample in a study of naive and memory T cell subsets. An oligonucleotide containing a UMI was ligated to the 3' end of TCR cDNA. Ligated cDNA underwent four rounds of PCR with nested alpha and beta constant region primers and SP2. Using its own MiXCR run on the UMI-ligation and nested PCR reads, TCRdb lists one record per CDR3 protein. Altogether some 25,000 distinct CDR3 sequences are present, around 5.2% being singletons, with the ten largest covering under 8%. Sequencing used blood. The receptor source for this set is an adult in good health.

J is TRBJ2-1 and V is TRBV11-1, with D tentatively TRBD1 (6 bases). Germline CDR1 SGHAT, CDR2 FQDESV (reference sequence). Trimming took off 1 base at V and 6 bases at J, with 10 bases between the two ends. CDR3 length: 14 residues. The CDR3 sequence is CASSLEGGINEQFF. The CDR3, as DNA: TGTGCCAGCAGCTTAGAAGGGGGAATCAATGAGCAGTTCTTC.

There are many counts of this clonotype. In DNA form, the CDR3 reads TGTGCCAGCACCCCCGTGGGGCTAGCGGGGGTCCAAGAGACCCAGTACTTC. As protein: CASTPVGLAGVQETQYF. This chain connects TRBV12-3 or TRBV12-4 to TRBJ2-5; 10 nucleotides match TRBD2. The CDR3 loop spans 17 amino acids. The trim removed 7 bases at V and 1 base at J, leaving 12 bases unmatched.

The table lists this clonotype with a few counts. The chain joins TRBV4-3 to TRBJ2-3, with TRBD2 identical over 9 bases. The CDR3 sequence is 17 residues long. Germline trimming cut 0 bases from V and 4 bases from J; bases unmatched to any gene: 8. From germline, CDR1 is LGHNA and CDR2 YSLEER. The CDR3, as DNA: TGCGCCAGCAGCCAAGATAACCTAGCGGGGTGTGCAGATACGCAGTATTTT. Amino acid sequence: CASSQDNLAGCADTQYF.

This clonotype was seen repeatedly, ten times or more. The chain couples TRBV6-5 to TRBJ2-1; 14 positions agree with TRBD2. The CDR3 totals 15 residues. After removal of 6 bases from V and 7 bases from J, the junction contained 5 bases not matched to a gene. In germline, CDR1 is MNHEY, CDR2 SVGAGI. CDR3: CASRGLAGDYNEQFF. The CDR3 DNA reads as TGTGCCAGCAGGGGACTAGCGGGAGATTATAATGAGCAGTTCTTC.

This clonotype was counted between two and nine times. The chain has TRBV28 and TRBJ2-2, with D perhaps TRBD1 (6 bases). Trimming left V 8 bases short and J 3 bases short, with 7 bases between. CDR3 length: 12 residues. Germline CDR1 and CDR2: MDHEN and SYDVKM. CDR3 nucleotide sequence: TGTGCCAGCCAGGGGCACACCGGGGAGCTGTTTTTT. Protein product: CASQGHTGELFF. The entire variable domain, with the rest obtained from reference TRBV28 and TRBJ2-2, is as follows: DVKVTQSSRYLVKRTGEKVFLECVQDMDHENMFWYRQDPGLGLRLIYFSYDVKMKEKGDIPEGYSVSREKKERFSLILESASTNQTSMYLCASQGHTGELFFGEGSRLTVL.

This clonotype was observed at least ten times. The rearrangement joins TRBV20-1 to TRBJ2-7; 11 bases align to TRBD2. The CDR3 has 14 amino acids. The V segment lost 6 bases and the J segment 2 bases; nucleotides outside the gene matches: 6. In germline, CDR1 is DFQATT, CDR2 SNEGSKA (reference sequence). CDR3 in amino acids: CSASKGLAAYEQYF. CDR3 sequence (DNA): TGCAGTGCGTCGAAGGGACTAGCGGCCTACGAGCAGTACTTC.

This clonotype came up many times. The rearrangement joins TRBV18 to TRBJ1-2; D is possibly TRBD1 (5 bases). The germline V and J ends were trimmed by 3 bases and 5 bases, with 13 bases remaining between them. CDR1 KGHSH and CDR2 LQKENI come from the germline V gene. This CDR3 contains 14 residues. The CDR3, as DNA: TGTGCCAGCTCACCGGACCCCGAGGGGTATGGCTACACCTTC. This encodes CASSPDPEGYGYTF.

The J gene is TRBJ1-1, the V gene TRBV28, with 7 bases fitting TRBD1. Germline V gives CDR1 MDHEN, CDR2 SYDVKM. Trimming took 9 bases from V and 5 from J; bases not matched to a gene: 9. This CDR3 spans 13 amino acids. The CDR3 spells CASSDRFGTEAFF. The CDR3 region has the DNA TGTGCCAGTTCGGACAGGTTCGGGACTGAAGCTTTCTTT.

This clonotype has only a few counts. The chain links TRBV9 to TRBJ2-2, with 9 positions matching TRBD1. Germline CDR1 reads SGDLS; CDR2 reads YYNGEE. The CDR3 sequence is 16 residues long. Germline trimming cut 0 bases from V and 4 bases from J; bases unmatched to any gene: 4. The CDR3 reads CASSVGGTGSTGELFF. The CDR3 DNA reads TGTGCCAGCAGCGTAGGGGGGACAGGGTCCACCGGGGAGCTGTTTTTT.

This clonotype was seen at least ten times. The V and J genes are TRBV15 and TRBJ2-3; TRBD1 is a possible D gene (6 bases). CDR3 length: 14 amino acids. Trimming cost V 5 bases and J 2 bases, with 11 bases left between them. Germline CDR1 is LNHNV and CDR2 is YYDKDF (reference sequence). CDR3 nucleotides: TGTGCCACCAGCCCAGGACAGAACACAGATACGCAGTATTTT. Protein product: CATSPGQNTDTQYF.

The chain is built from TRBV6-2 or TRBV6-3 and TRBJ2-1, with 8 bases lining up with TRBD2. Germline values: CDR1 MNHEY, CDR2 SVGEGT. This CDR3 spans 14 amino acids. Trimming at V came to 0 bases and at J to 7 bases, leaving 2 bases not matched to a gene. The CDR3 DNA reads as TGTGCCAGCAGTTACTCGGGCGGGGGGAATGAGCAGTTCTTC. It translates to CASSYSGGGNEQFF.

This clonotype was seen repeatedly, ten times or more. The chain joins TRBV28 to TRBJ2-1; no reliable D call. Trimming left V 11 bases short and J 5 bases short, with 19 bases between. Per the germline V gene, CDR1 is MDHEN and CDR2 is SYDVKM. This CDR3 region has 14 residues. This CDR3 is CAVSSWRHHNEQFF. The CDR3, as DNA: TGTGCCGTGAGTAGCTGGCGACACCACAATGAGCAGTTCTTC.

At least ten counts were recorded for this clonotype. The CDR3 DNA reads as TGCAGTGCTGGTAGTCGACTAGCGGGAGCCTCGGATGAGCAGTTCTTC. It yields the protein CSAGSRLAGASDEQFF. The rearrangement links TRBV20-1 to TRBJ2-1, with 12 bases aligning to TRBD2. Germline V gene lookup returns CDR1 DFQATT and CDR2 SNEGSKA (reference sequence). The trim removed 5 bases at V and 8 bases at J, leaving 13 bases unmatched. The CDR3 spans 16 residues.

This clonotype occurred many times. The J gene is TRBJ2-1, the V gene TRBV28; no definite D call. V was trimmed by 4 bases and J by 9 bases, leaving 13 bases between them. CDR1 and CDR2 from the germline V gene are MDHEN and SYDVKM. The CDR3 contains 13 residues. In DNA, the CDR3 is TGTGCCAGCAGTTCTGGACCGGTCGGTGAGCAGTTCTTC. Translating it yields CASSSGPVGEQFF.

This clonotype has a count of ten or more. The CDR3 DNA is TGCGCCAGCAGCCAGTGGGGACTAGGCAATGAGCAGTTCTTC. It yields the protein CASSQWGLGNEQFF. The chain couples TRBV4-3 to TRBJ2-1, with 8 bases matching TRBD2. This CDR3 is 14 amino acids long. V was clipped by 3 bases and J by 6 bases; unmatched bases: 4. The germline gives CDR1 LGHNA, CDR2 YSLEER.

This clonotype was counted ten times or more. The CDR3 DNA reads TGTGCCAGCTCACCGGGGATCACCAACATGAACACTGAAGCTTTCTTT. This codes for CASSPGITNMNTEAFF. The rearrangement joins TRBV18 to TRBJ1-1, with unresolved D. V lost 3 bases and J 0 bases, leaving 14 bases between the germline ends. Germline V CDR1 and CDR2: KGHSH, LQKENI. CDR3 length equals 16 residues.

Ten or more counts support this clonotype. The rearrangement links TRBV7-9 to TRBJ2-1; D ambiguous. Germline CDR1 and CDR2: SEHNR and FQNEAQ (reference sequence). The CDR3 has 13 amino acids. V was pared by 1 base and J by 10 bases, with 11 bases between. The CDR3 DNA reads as TGTGCCAGCAGCTTAGTTCGGTTGGCAGAGCAGTTCTTC. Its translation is CASSLVRLAEQFF.

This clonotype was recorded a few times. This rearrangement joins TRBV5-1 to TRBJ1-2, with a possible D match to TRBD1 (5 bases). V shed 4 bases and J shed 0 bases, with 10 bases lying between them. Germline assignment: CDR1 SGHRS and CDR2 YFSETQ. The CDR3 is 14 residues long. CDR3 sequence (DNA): TGCGCCAGCAGCCGGGACGGGGCTAACTATGGCTACACCTTC. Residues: CASSRDGANYGYTF. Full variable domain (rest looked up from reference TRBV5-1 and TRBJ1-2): KAGVTQTPRYLIKTRGQQVTLSCSPISGHRSVSWYQQTPGQGLQFLFEYFSETQRNKGNFPGRFSGRQFSNSRSEMNVSTLELGDSALYLCASSRDGANYGYTFGSGTRLTVV.

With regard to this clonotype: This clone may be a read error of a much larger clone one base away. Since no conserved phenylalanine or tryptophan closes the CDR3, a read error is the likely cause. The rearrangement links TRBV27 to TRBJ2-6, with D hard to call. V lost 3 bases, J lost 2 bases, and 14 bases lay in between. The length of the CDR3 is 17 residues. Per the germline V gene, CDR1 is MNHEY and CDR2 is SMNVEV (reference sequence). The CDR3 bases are TGTGCCAGCAGTTTTGCGACCCAGGCTCCTGGGGCCAACGTCCTGACTATC. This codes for CASSFATQAPGANVLTI.

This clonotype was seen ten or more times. The CDR3 is CASSTSGRVPYIQYF. The CDR3 coding sequence is TGTGCCAGCTCAACTAGCGGGAGGGTCCCATACATTCAGTACTTC. This chain uses TRBV18 with TRBJ2-4; 13 nucleotides line up with TRBD2. With V trimmed by 5 bases and J by 8 bases, 6 bases remained unmatched. There are 15 residues in the CDR3. The V gene's germline CDR1 is KGHSH and CDR2 LQKENI. Based on the CDR3 plus reference TRBV18 and TRBJ2-4, the full variable domain is NAGVMQNPRHLVRRRGQEARLRCSPMKGHSHVYWYRQLPEEGLKFMVYLQKENIIDESGMPKERFSAEFPKEGPSILRIQQVVRGDSAAYFCASSTSGRVPYIQYFGAGTRLSVL.

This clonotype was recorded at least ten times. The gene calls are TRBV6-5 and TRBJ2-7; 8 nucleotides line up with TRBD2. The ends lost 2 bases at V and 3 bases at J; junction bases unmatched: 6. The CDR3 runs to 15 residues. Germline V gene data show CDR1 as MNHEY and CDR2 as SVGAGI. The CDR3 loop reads CASSYAPGGGYEQYF. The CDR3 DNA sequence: TGTGCCAGCAGTTACGCCCCGGGGGGGGGCTACGAGCAGTACTTC.

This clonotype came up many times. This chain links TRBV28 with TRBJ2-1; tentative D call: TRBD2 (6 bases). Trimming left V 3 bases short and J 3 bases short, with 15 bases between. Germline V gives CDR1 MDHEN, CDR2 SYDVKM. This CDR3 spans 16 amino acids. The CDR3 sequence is CASSLNGRNFYNEQFF. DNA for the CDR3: TGTGCCAGCAGTTTGAACGGGAGAAACTTCTACAATGAGCAGTTCTTC.

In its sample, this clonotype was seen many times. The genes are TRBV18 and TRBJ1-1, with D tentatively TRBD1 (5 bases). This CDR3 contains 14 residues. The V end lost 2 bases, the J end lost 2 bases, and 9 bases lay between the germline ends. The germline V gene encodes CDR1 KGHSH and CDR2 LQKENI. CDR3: CASSPSGPNTEAFF. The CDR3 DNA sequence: TGTGCCAGCTCACCATCGGGGCCCAACACTGAAGCTTTCTTT. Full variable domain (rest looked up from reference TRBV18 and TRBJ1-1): NAGVMQNPRHLVRRRGQEARLRCSPMKGHSHVYWYRQLPEEGLKFMVYLQKENIIDESGMPKERFSAEFPKEGPSILRIQQVVRGDSAAYFCASSPSGPNTEAFFGQGTRLTVV.

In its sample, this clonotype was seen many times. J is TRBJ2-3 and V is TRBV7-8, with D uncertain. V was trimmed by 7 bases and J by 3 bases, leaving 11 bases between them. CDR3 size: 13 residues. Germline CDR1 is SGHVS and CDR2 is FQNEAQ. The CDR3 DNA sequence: TGTGCCAGCATCACTACTAATACAGATACGCAGTATTTT. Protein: CASITTNTDTQYF.

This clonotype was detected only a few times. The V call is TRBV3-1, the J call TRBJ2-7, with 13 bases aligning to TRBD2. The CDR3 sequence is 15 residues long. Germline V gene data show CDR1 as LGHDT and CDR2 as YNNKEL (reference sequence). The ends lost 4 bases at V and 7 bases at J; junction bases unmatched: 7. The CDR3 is CASSLLLAGGREQYF. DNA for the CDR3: TGTGCCAGCAGCCTCTTACTAGCGGGAGGGAGGGAGCAGTACTTC.